This TCR beta chain comes out of a study of regulatory T cells in long-lasting Graves disease (dated by TCRdb to the early 2020s). In terms of the full investigation: Newly diagnosed Graves' disease patients had taken antithyroid drugs for less than 3 months. This study used TCR sequencing and RNA sequencing of peripheral blood to compare persistent Graves' disease patients against newly diagnosed Graves' disease patients. The study was conducted in China and was registered as a clinical trial. A total of around 35 samples underwent TCR sequencing, from roughly 13 patients with persistent Graves' disease and about 20 patients with newly diagnosed Graves' disease. What the research found in general, with its limitations: TRBV28, TRBJ1-2 and TRBJ2-5 were preferentially used in persistent disease, while TRBV20-1 and TRBJ2-1 were favored in newly diagnosed disease. Patients with persistent disease shared more public clonotypes (approximately 2,500) than newly diagnosed patients did (roughly 970). Peripheral blood alone was examined, since thyroid tissue, which constituted the primary lesion, could not be accessed. Compared with newly diagnosed patients, patients with persistent Graves' disease had lower TCR Shannon entropy and fewer highly expanded clones, which suggests clonal expansion. Sequencing and analysis were limited to the TCR beta chain. As a limitation, the authors acknowledged that the small sample size may reduce accuracy.

In light of the paper, this sample's time point label describes: newly diagnosed GD, antithyroid drugs for less than 3 months. For both TCR sequencing and RNA sequencing, RNA was extracted from PBMCs in TRIzol. Graves' disease was diagnosed according to American Thyroid Association guidelines. Patients were recruited from an endocrinology department in Xi'an, China. From each patient, approximately 9 milliliters of peripheral blood was collected into an EDTA anticoagulant tube. PBMCs were isolated by Ficoll Paque Plus density gradient separation without further T cell sorting. An Agilent 2100 Bioanalyzer and agarose gel were used to assess RNA quality, and a NanoDrop 2000 was used to measure RNA concentration. The method was multiplex PCR. TCRdb shows the sequencer as Illumina HiSeq 4000. TCR beta libraries were built with iRepertoire HTBI primers and Arm-PCR amplification of CDR3 regions. PCR products were gel purified before sequencing. As for the original processing: Across samples, 60 to 70 TRBV and 13 to 15 TRBJ segments were identified and used for gene usage analysis of CDR3 amino acid clonotypes. Filtered high-quality paired reads were merged into contigs using COPE and FqMerger. BLAST was used to align contigs to IMGT TRBV, TRBD and TRBJ reference genes, with CDR3 defined following IMGT. Highly expanded clones were defined as clonotypes with a frequency above 0.1%. Shannon entropy was used to measure repertoire diversity, and the Gini coefficient was used to measure V-J evenness. Clonotypes shared by more than one individual were considered public. The public sequencing data were trimmed at Q25 with fastp and processed into clonotypes with MiXCR by TCRdb, which kept only in-frame beta chains. Rows are unified per CDR3 protein, each entry keeping the most common DNA and genes. None of the V and J calls come from the authors' own analysis; TCRdb made them. Here the sample has about 540,000 distinct CDR3 sequences; approximately 12% occur a single time. 8.5% to 10% of the sample is in the top ten clones.

Sequences ENHRY (CDR1) and SYGVKD (CDR2) are obtained from the germline V gene. The CDR3 contains 16 residues, cysteine and phenylalanine counted. The sequence is cut down to CDR3 DNA, 48 bases in frame from base 1. V ends up 4 bases short and J 0 bases short, with an unmatched junction base count of 6. In this sample, this clonotype turned up many times. It lacks a known antigen. No qualities accompany the bases; no much larger clone lies one base away. These data are also associated with another study on T cells in Graves' hyperthyroidism and ophthalmopathy. In that second paper, the authors write: A patient counted as having stable Graves' hyperthyroidism if no progression to ophthalmopathy occurred over 18 months of follow-up. Hyperthyroidism patients were newly diagnosed, with disease duration under 2 months, and aged 18 to 65 years. Any patient with an uncontrolled infection, another autoimmune disease, pregnancy or lactation was excluded. Diagnoses were based on clinical symptoms, serum thyroxine and TRAb, thyroid ultrasound and orbital computed tomography. The first round of RT-PCR for the TCR CDR3 was performed with the HTBI primer set and the Qiagen OneStep RT-PCR kit. Most expanded thyroid clonotypes (frequency above 0.001) were also detected in blood, suggesting blood repertoires may reflect thyroid immune responses. In cross-validation, a model built on a 13 V-J signature told ophthalmopathy apart from stable hyperthyroidism with under 90% sensitivity and about 81% specificity, and in testing the same model reached 80%/75%. In validation, progression to ophthalmopathy was predicted by the model with 65% to 71% sensitivity and around 76% specificity, a median of around 6.5 months before onset. A discovery cohort of roughly 100 patients, roughly 45 with Graves' ophthalmopathy and 55 to 65 with stable Graves' hyperthyroidism, was used to find distinguishing TCR V-J signatures. Whether ophthalmopathy could be predicted prospectively was tested in an independent validation cohort made up of under 20 hyperthyroidism patients plus 17 patients who later progressed to ophthalmopathy. The approximately 100 discovery patients were randomly divided into training and test sets at a 7:3 ratio. Thyroid tissue and blood T-cell repertoires from about six Graves' hyperthyroidism patients were also compared in the study. After sampling, hyperthyroidism patients received methimazole starting at 30 mg daily, and ophthalmopathy patients received high-dose intravenous methylprednisolone. A second multiplex PCR round built the libraries, followed by size selection and purification. Sequencing of the libraries was done on an Illumina HiSeq2000 using paired-end 100 bp reads. SOAPnuke was used to process the raw data, with reads discarded if the reads contained adapters or uncalled bases, had a mean Phred below 15, or lacked an exact constant-primer or identifier match. High-quality paired reads were merged using COPE v1.2.5, and each unique nucleotide sequence was defined as a clonotype. MiTCR v1.1 was used to align the clonotypes against IMGT TRBV, TRBD and TRBJ reference segments. The analysis was restricted to V-J combinations with a frequency above 0.0001, which together covered 99% to 99.2% of the repertoires. A TCS score was defined as the ratio of F50 (clonal expansion) to E x V (chaos), with BLOSUM62-based TCRdist applied between CDR3 peptides within each V-J. Welch's t-statistics and random forest reduced some 510 V-J features to about 12, which were used in a naive Bayes classifier (R e1071). No statistical method was used to set the sample size in advance, and investigators knew the group allocation. The paper describes TCR Vbeta CDR3 sequencing of some 130 peripheral blood samples, made up of around 41 ophthalmopathy patients, some 80 hyperthyroidism patients and 17 progressor patients.

Recombination joined TRBV10-3 with TRBJ1-3; 7 bases in the middle match TRBD1. This TCR derives from a young man with Graves disease. Donor details come from another sample of the same person, matched by shared clones. The specimen comprised peripheral blood mononuclear cells (PBMCs), sampled at new diagnosis, from a patient treated with antithyroid drugs. The CDR3 loop reads CAISAGQLSSGNTIYF. The nucleotide sequence is TGTGCCATCAGTGCGGGACAGCTTAGCTCTGGAAACACCATATATTTT.